The 5 T cell receptor beta chains presented below share a single source sample, sequenced in a study of patients and donors after allogeneic stem cell transplantation. Each CDR3 protein is one row after TCRdb ran MiXCR on the RT-PCR reads. The table has about 400,000 distinct CDR3 sequences, 16% seen once. Specimen: blood, either unsorted or a sorted T cell fraction (not recorded which). These receptors were obtained from a human donor who was either an allogeneic HSCT recipient or a stem cell or donor lymphocyte infusion donor (not recorded which). It is not recorded whose cells these are; they may come from a transplant donor.

This clonotype was seen repeatedly, ten times or more. The CDR3 loop reads CASSSLGQGIDEQFF. The CDR3 nucleotides read TGTGCCAGCAGTTCCCTAGGACAGGGTATCGATGAGCAGTTCTTC. V and J are TRBV6-5 and TRBJ2-1; 8 bases are shared with TRBD1. The ends lost 4 bases at V and 8 bases at J; junction bases unmatched: 10. CDR3 length: 15 amino acids. Germline CDR1 MNHEY, CDR2 SVGAGI.

The table lists this clonotype with a few counts. J is TRBJ2-1 and V is TRBV30; 7 bases align to TRBD2. Germline trimming cut 0 bases from V and 0 bases from J; bases unmatched to any gene: 5. CDR1 is GTSNPN, CDR2 SVGIG, per germline (reference sequence). There are 16 residues in the CDR3. In DNA, the CDR3 is TGTGCCTGGAGTGTAACCCGGACTAGCTCCTACAATGAGCAGTTCTTC. Encoded protein: CAWSVTRTSSYNEQFF.

The V and J genes are TRBV20-1 and TRBJ1-6; TRBD1 matches at 8 bases. The V segment lost 5 bases and the J segment 7 bases; nucleotides outside the gene matches: 10. This CDR3 has 15 amino acids. Germline assignment: CDR1 DFQATT and CDR2 SNEGSKA (reference sequence). The CDR3 nucleotides read TGCAGTGCTGCCGGAGCAACAGGGGGGAATTCACCCCTCCACTTT. Translating it yields CSAAGATGGNSPLHF.

This clonotype has just a few counts. The chain links TRBV24-1 to TRBJ2-6; D ambiguous. The CDR3 is made up of 14 amino acids. The V gene's germline CDR1 is KGHDR and CDR2 SFDVKD. The V end was cut by 9 bases, the J end by 0 bases, with 8 bases between. This CDR3 reads CATSPTSGANVLTF. The CDR3 DNA follows: TGTGCCACCTCCCCGACCTCTGGGGCCAACGTCCTGACTTTC.

The sample holds many counts of this clonotype. The chain is built from TRBV29-1 and TRBJ1-2; D is undetermined. Trimming took off 2 bases at V and 8 bases at J, with 9 bases between the two ends. This CDR3 has 11 residues. Germline CDR1 SQVTM, CDR2 ANQGSEA. CDR3 in amino acids: CSVERRTGYTF. As DNA, the CDR3 is TGCAGCGTTGAAAGGAGGACGGGCTACACCTTC.